This T cell receptor beta chain is from a study of blood T cell repertoires in COVID-19. The CDR3 is 14 residues long. CDR1 is MNHEY, CDR2 SMNVEV, per germline (reference sequence). The ends were cut back, 3 bases at V and 2 bases at J, with 8 bases in the middle. Only a few counts were recorded for this clone. Authors' analysis steps: Amplification with reference gene primers provided the estimates of nucleated cell counts. The assay was immunoSEQ multiplex PCR, and TCRdb's table has in-frame clones only and misses some. From that table come the V and J calls and clone size; the DNA was used to work out D and trimming. The repertoire holds over 60,000 clones, with approximately 80% as singletons.

The source material was peripheral blood. This chain uses TRBV27 with TRBJ1-5, with D unresolved. The clonotype was recovered from a man at least 80 years old with active or convalescent COVID-19. The CDR3 nucleotides read TGTGCCAGCAGTTTTGGAGTGGGCAATCAGCCCCAGCATTTT. Protein product: CASSFGVGNQPQHF.